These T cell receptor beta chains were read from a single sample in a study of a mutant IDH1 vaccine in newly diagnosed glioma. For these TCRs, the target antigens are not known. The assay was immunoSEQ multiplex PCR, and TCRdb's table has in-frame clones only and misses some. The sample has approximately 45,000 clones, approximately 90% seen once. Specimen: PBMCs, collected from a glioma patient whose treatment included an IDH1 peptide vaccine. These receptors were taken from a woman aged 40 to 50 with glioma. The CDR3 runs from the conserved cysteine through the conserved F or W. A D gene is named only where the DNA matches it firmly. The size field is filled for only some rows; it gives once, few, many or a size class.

cdr3_nt: TGCAGTGCTGGCCTAAATCAGCCCCAGCATTTT
cdr3_aa: CSAGLNQPQHF
d_call: NA
v_call: TRBV20-1
clone_size: NA
j_call: TRBJ1-5

cdr3_nt: TGCGCCAGCAGTCTGGACAGGGCCTATGGCTACACCTTC
cdr3_aa: CASSLDRAYGYTF
d_call: TRBD1
v_call: TRBV5-1
clone_size: NA
j_call: TRBJ1-2

cdr3_nt: TGCAGCGCCCGGGCCTGGTCTAGCACAGATACGCAGTATTTT
cdr3_aa: CSARAWSSTDTQYF
d_call: NA
v_call: TRBV29-1
clone_size: once
j_call: TRBJ2-3

cdr3_nt: TGTGCCAGTAGTATTGGGCCCGGGGACGAGCAGTACTTC
cdr3_aa: CASSIGPGDEQYF
d_call: NA
v_call: TRBV19
clone_size: NA
j_call: TRBJ2-7

cdr3_nt: TGTGCCAGCAGCCTAGAGGGGTTGGAGTCAGATACGCAGTATTTT
cdr3_aa: CASSLEGLESDTQYF
d_call: NA
v_call: TRBV2
clone_size: NA
j_call: TRBJ2-3

cdr3_nt: TGCGCCAGCAGCCAAGACGGGGCTAAGGTCAATGAGCAGTTCTTC
cdr3_aa: CASSQDGAKVNEQFF
d_call: NA
v_call: TRBV4-3
clone_size: once
j_call: TRBJ2-1

cdr3_nt: TGTGCCAGCAGCGGGGGACCAGATACGCAGTATTTT
cdr3_aa: CASSGGPDTQYF
d_call: NA
v_call: TRBV25-1
clone_size: NA
j_call: TRBJ2-3

cdr3_nt: TGTGCCAGCAGCTCAGGGACAGAGGGAAAAGCTTTCTTT
cdr3_aa: CASSSGTEGKAFF
d_call: TRBD1
v_call: TRBV7-2
clone_size: few
j_call: TRBJ1-1

cdr3_nt: TGTGCCAGCAGCTTAGCAGGGACTGGAAACACCATATATTTT
cdr3_aa: CASSLAGTGNTIYF
d_call: NA
v_call: TRBV11-2
clone_size: once
j_call: TRBJ1-3

cdr3_nt: TGTGCCACCAGCAGGGATTTGAACACTGAAGCTTTCTTT
cdr3_aa: CATSRDLNTEAFF
d_call: NA
v_call: TRBV15
clone_size: NA
j_call: TRBJ1-1

cdr3_nt: TGTGCCATCAGTGAGTTCATCGGACGGGAGGACAATGAGCAGTTCTTC
cdr3_aa: CAISEFIGREDNEQFF
d_call: TRBD2
v_call: TRBV10-3
clone_size: NA
j_call: TRBJ2-1

cdr3_nt: TGTGCCAGCAGCTTAGCCGGTCGGGAGGCGCAGTATTTT
cdr3_aa: CASSLAGREAQYF
d_call: TRBD2
v_call: TRBV7-8
clone_size: NA
j_call: TRBJ2-3

cdr3_nt: TGTGCCAGCCGGAGCGGGAGGCAGTACAATGAGCAGTTCTTC
cdr3_aa: CASRSGRQYNEQFF
d_call: TRBD2
v_call: TRBV2
clone_size: NA
j_call: TRBJ2-1

cdr3_nt: TGTGCCAGCAGATTCTTTGCGGAACATAACTATGGCTACACCTTC
cdr3_aa: CASRFFAEHNYGYTF
d_call: NA
v_call: TRBV5-4
clone_size: once
j_call: TRBJ1-2

cdr3_nt: TGCAGCGTTGTGGGGGGGAGCACAGATACGCAGTATTTT
cdr3_aa: CSVVGGSTDTQYF
d_call: TRBD2
v_call: TRBV29-1
clone_size: NA
j_call: TRBJ2-3

cdr3_nt: TGTGCCATCAGTGAGGGACAGGGGAAAGAGACCCAGTACTTC
cdr3_aa: CAISEGQGKETQYF
d_call: TRBD1
v_call: TRBV10-3
clone_size: NA
j_call: TRBJ2-5

cdr3_nt: TGTGCCAGCAGCGCTCAACAGGGAAACTATGGCTACACCTTC
cdr3_aa: CASSAQQGNYGYTF
d_call: NA
v_call: TRBV5-5
clone_size: NA
j_call: TRBJ1-2

cdr3_nt: TGTGCCAGCCGGGACTTCTACAATGAGCAGTTCTTC
cdr3_aa: CASRDFYNEQFF
d_call: NA
v_call: TRBV2
clone_size: NA
j_call: TRBJ2-1

cdr3_nt: TGTGCCAGCAGCTTATGGCCGCCCTTGTACCTTCAGCCCCAGCATTTT
cdr3_aa: CASSLWPPLYLQPQHF
d_call: NA
v_call: TRBV11-2
clone_size: NA
j_call: TRBJ1-5

cdr3_nt: TGTGCCAGCAGTGCCGTTGGGCAGAACACTGAAGCTTTCTTT
cdr3_aa: CASSAVGQNTEAFF
d_call: NA
v_call: TRBV2
clone_size: few
j_call: TRBJ1-1

cdr3_nt: TGCGCCAGCAGCCTCGCTGACCGGCCGAGTTCCTATAATTCACCCCTCCACTTT
cdr3_aa: CASSLADRPSSYNSPLHF
d_call: NA
v_call: TRBV5-1
clone_size: once
j_call: TRBJ1-6

cdr3_nt: TGTGCCAGCAGCTTAAGGAGGGATACAGATACGCAGTATTTT
cdr3_aa: CASSLRRDTDTQYF
d_call: NA
v_call: TRBV7-2
clone_size: NA
j_call: TRBJ2-3

cdr3_nt: TGCGCCAGCAGCTCACGGGGAAACACTGAAGCTTTCTTT
cdr3_aa: CASSSRGNTEAFF
d_call: NA
v_call: TRBV5-1
clone_size: once
j_call: TRBJ1-1

cdr3_nt: TGCGCCAGCAGCCAAGACCTAGCGGGGGGCACAGATACGCAGTATTTT
cdr3_aa: CASSQDLAGGTDTQYF
d_call: TRBD2
v_call: TRBV4-3
clone_size: NA
j_call: TRBJ2-3

cdr3_nt: TGCAGCGTTGTTGAGAGCTCCTACAATGAGCAGTTCTTC
cdr3_aa: CSVVESSYNEQFF
d_call: NA
v_call: TRBV29-1
clone_size: once
j_call: TRBJ2-1

cdr3_nt: TGTGCCAGCAGCTTAAAAGGTTGGACTAGCGGGGGCCTTAGCTCCTACAATGAGCAGTTCTTC
cdr3_aa: CASSLKGWTSGGLSSYNEQFF
d_call: TRBD2
v_call: TRBV13
clone_size: NA
j_call: TRBJ2-1

cdr3_nt: TGCGCCAGCAGCCAAGATAGGGCAACTCCCGGGGGCTCCTACGAGCAGTACTTC
cdr3_aa: CASSQDRATPGGSYEQYF
d_call: NA
v_call: TRBV4-3
clone_size: NA
j_call: TRBJ2-7

cdr3_nt: TGTGCCAGCAGCGTAGGACTAGCGGGGGCCCCAGATACGCAGTATTTT
cdr3_aa: CASSVGLAGAPDTQYF
d_call: TRBD2
v_call: TRBV9
clone_size: NA
j_call: TRBJ2-3

cdr3_nt: TGCGCCAGCAGCTCAGGGACCCGCCAAGAGACCCAGTACTTC
cdr3_aa: CASSSGTRQETQYF
d_call: NA
v_call: TRBV5-1
clone_size: once
j_call: TRBJ2-5

cdr3_nt: TGTGCCAGCAGCACCCAAACAGGGGGTCACACCGGGGAGCTGTTTTTT
cdr3_aa: CASSTQTGGHTGELFF
d_call: TRBD1
v_call: TRBV9
clone_size: NA
j_call: TRBJ2-2

cdr3_nt: TGTGCCAGCAGTGTACAGGTTGTAGCCAAAAACATTCAGTACTTC
cdr3_aa: CASSVQVVAKNIQYF
d_call: NA
v_call: TRBV6-1
clone_size: NA
j_call: TRBJ2-4

cdr3_nt: TGCAGCGTTGGGGGAAAGGGCAGCACAGATACGCAGTATTTT
cdr3_aa: CSVGGKGSTDTQYF
d_call: NA
v_call: TRBV29-1
clone_size: NA
j_call: TRBJ2-3

cdr3_nt: TGTGCCAGCAGTGGAGCCGGGGTCTCCTACAATGAGCAGTTCTTC
cdr3_aa: CASSGAGVSYNEQFF
d_call: NA
v_call: TRBV6-6
clone_size: NA
j_call: TRBJ2-1

cdr3_nt: TGTGCCAGCAGCTTAAAGGACTCCTTTTGGGCTTTCTTT
cdr3_aa: CASSLKDSFWAFF
d_call: NA
v_call: TRBV7-9
clone_size: NA
j_call: TRBJ1-1

cdr3_nt: TGTGCCAGCAGTGATAACAGGGGGTTTCGAACTGAAGCTTTCTTT
cdr3_aa: CASSDNRGFRTEAFF
d_call: TRBD1
v_call: TRBV2
clone_size: NA
j_call: TRBJ1-1

cdr3_nt: TGTGCCAGCAGGAATCGGACAGGGGGCGCAGATACGCAGTATTTT
cdr3_aa: CASRNRTGGADTQYF
d_call: TRBD1
v_call: TRBV2
clone_size: few
j_call: TRBJ2-3

cdr3_nt: TGCGCCAGCAGCCAAGGGTGGGTTGGGGTAGACAAAAACATTCAGTACTTC
cdr3_aa: CASSQGWVGVDKNIQYF
d_call: NA
v_call: TRBV4-1
clone_size: NA
j_call: TRBJ2-4

cdr3_nt: TGCGCCAGCAGCCCCCAGTACCAAGAGACCCAGTACTTC
cdr3_aa: CASSPQYQETQYF
d_call: NA
v_call: TRBV5-1
clone_size: NA
j_call: TRBJ2-5

cdr3_nt: TGTGCCAGCGAGGGCCGAGATACGCAGTATTTT
cdr3_aa: CASEGRDTQYF
d_call: NA
v_call: TRBV7-2
clone_size: NA
j_call: TRBJ2-3

cdr3_nt: TGCGCCAGCAGCTTGGCCTCCGAGCAGTACTTC
cdr3_aa: CASSLASEQYF
d_call: NA
v_call: TRBV5-1
clone_size: NA
j_call: TRBJ2-7